This T cell receptor beta chain was profiled in a study of blood T cell repertoires in COVID-19. The protocol was immunoSEQ multiplex PCR, while the TCRdb copy is restricted to in-frame clones and leaves out a portion. This sample carries 300,000 to 400,000 clones, 88% of them seen once, and the ten largest clones take 0.95% to 1%. Sequencing was done on a sample of PBMCs or T cells enriched from blood (not recorded which). The receptor was isolated from a woman aged 25-40 years with acute COVID-19.

This chain's CDR3 is CASRKDRGDEKLFF. In nucleotides, the CDR3 is TGTGCCAGCAGGAAGGACAGGGGGGATGAAAAACTGTTTTTT. The V and J genes are TRBV2 and TRBJ1-4, with 10 nucleotides matching TRBD1. The CDR3 totals 14 residues. Germline CDR1 reads SNHLY; CDR2 reads FYNNEI. The ends lost 6 bases at V and 6 bases at J; junction bases unmatched: 4.